Each of the 3 T cell receptor beta chains below was sequenced from the same sample in a study of cytomegalovirus exposure and HLA in healthy donors. TCRdb's copy holds only in-frame clones and misses some; the assay was immunoSEQ multiplex PCR. Of tens of thousands of clones listed, approximately 88% are singletons. Input material: PBMCs. Receptors were obtained from a woman aged 25-40 years in good health and CMV-seronegative.

This chain joins TRBV27 and TRBJ1-1; possibly TRBD1 for D (6 bases). Trimming cost V 6 bases and J 2 bases, with 10 bases left between them. The germline gives CDR1 MNHEY, CDR2 SMNVEV (reference sequence). CDR3 length: 13 residues. CDR3 sequence reads: CASSRTANTEAFF. Here the CDR3 DNA reads TGTGCCAGCAGCCGGACAGCAAACACTGAAGCTTTCTTT.

This chain uses TRBV2 with TRBJ1-3; 7 positions match TRBD1. CDR1 SNHLY and CDR2 FYNNEI come from the germline V gene. The CDR3 is 16 residues long. V trimming: 8 bases; J trimming: 1 base; junction bases outside the gene matches: 11. Here the CDR3 reads CASYPGQILSGNTIYF. The DNA for the CDR3 is TGTGCCAGCTATCCGGGACAGATACTATCTGGAAACACCATATATTTT.

The genes are TRBV10-3 and TRBJ2-7; 9 bases fit TRBD1. Per germline, CDR1 ENHRY and CDR2 SYGVKD. The CDR3 extends over 14 amino acids. V gave up 0 bases and J gave up 8 bases; unmatched junction bases: 5. CDR3 residues: CAISESSDRGKQYF. The CDR3, as DNA: TGTGCCATCAGTGAGTCTTCGGACAGGGGCAAGCAGTACTTC.